This T cell receptor (beta chain) is drawn from a study of response to subunit inactivated influenza vaccine. The V gene's germline CDR1 is LGHDT and CDR2 YNNKEL (reference sequence). CDR3 length equals 14 residues. Germline trimming cut 4 bases from V and 9 bases from J; bases unmatched to any gene: 3. TCRdb independently ran MiXCR on the RT-PCR reads; one entry per CDR3 protein. The sample has 530,000 or so distinct CDR3 sequences; around 25% are singletons. Points from the study as a whole: A suggestion made by the authors is that each seasonal influenza vaccination recruits few new T cells.

Of note for this clonotype: What it binds is not known.

The sequence derives from a man aged 45-60 years who received an inactivated influenza vaccine. This chain joins TRBV3-1 and TRBJ1-6; 10 nucleotides line up with TRBD1. The material was CD4+ T cells sorted from PBMCs, obtained 4 to 6 days after vaccination. The CDR3 loop reads CASSLRDRGSPLHF. The CDR3 region has the DNA TGTGCCAGCAGCCTGAGGGACAGGGGTTCACCCCTCCACTTT.